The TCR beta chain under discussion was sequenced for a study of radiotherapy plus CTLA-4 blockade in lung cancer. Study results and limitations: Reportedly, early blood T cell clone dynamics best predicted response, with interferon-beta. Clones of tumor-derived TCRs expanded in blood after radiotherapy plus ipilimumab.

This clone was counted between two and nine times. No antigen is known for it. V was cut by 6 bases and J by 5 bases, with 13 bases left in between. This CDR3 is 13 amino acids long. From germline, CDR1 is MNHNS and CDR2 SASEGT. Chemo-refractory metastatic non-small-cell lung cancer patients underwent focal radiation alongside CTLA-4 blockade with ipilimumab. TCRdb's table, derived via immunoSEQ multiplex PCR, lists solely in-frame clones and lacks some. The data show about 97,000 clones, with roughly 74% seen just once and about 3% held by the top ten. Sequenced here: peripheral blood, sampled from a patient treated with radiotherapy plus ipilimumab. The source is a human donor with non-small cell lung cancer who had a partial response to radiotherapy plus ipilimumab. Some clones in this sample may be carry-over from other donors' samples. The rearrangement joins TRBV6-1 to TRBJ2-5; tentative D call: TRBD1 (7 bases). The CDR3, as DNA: TGTGCCAGCAGGGAGACAGGGAGGGAGACCCAGTACTTC. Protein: CASRETGRETQYF.